The 12 T cell receptor beta chains below come from one sample, sequenced in a study of post-analysis software for immune sequencing data (dated by TCRdb to between 2015 and 2017). The research as a whole found: Roughly 5 TRBV segments, including TRBV5-6, TRBV5-1 and TRBV20-1, were significantly more frequent in patients than controls.

To prepare the library, PCR was applied. The instrument was an Illumina HiSeq 2500. To reduce PCR and sequencing biases, unique molecular identifiers were built into the TCR beta cDNA libraries. TCRdb trimmed the raw reads at Q25, called clones with MiXCR and kept productive beta chains. When rows share a CDR3 protein, they turn into one entry using the most common DNA and genes. This sample is represented by about 800,000 distinct CDR3 sequences; around 27% of them were singletons. More than 0.55% of the sample belongs to the ten largest clones. The antigens of these receptors remain unknown. Sequenced: blood. The receptors derive from a girl aged 10 to 17 with multiple sclerosis.

This clonotype was detected a few times. The J gene is TRBJ2-3, the V gene TRBV11-1; 10 bases agree with TRBD2. CDR1 is SGHAT and CDR2 is FQDESV in the germline V gene (reference sequence). J gave up 5 bases and V 6 bases, and 8 bases lay outside the gene matches. The CDR3 loop spans 15 amino acids. The CDR3 loop reads CASRKRGGQGDTQYF. CDR3 nucleotides: TGTGCCAGCAGAAAGCGGGGGGGCCAAGGAGATACGCAGTATTTT.

In its sample, this clonotype was seen a few times. Here the CDR3 reads CASSYSGRAYEQYF. DNA of the CDR3: TGTGCCAGCAGTTATAGCGGGAGGGCCTACGAGCAGTACTTC. V usage is TRBV6-5 and J usage is TRBJ2-7; TRBD2 matches 11 bases. V lost 3 bases, J lost 2 bases, and 0 bases stayed unmatched. CDR1 MNHEY and CDR2 SVGAGI come from the germline V gene. This CDR3 has 14 amino acids.

This clonotype has only a few counts. This chain connects TRBV19 to TRBJ2-7; maybe TRBD2 (5 bases). Trimming took off 4 bases at V and 6 bases at J, with 22 bases between the two ends. The CDR3 covers 16 residues. Per the germline V gene, CDR1 is LNHDA and CDR2 is SQIVND (reference sequence). The CDR3 nucleotides read TGTGCCAGTAGTAGCGTGTTCGCGACCCGAGGGATCGAGCAGTACTTC. Translating gives CASSSVFATRGIEQYF.

This chain connects TRBV3-1 to TRBJ2-5; D not certain. CDR1 and CDR2 (germline): LGHDT, YNNKEL (reference sequence). V was cut by 1 base and J by 6 bases, with 9 bases left in between. The CDR3 has 13 amino acids. CDR3: CASSQVRGKTQYF. The CDR3 nucleotides are TGTGCCAGCAGCCAAGTGCGAGGAAAGACCCAGTACTTC.

This clonotype has just a few counts. The chain links TRBV19 to TRBJ1-6; possible D gene TRBD1, 6 bases. CDR1 is LNHDA, CDR2 SQIVND, per germline (reference sequence). The V and J ends lost 4 bases and 9 bases respectively, with 10 bases between them. The CDR3 spans 13 residues. The CDR3 reads CASSTGDPSPLHF. DNA of the CDR3: TGTGCCAGTAGTACAGGGGATCCTTCACCCCTCCACTTT.

This clonotype was detected only a few times. V usage is TRBV10-2 and J usage is TRBJ2-7; tentative D call: TRBD1 (5 bases). From germline, CDR1 is WSHSY and CDR2 SAAADI. There are 15 residues in the CDR3. Trimming pared 4 bases from V and 3 bases from J, leaving 16 bases between. CDR3 in DNA: TGCGCCAGCAGTGGAGGTGACAGAGCCAGCTACGAGCAGTACTTC. It specifies CASSGGDRASYEQYF.

Regarding this clonotype: At one end, the junction sequence differs from germline, possibly due to a read error. The chain links TRBV25-1 to TRBJ2-3, with D possibly matching TRBD1 (7 bases). This CDR3 is built from 16 residues. From germline, CDR1 is MGHDK and CDR2 SYGVNS. The CDR3 DNA reads TGTGCCATCACGGGACAGACAAACGGGGGCACAGGTACGCAGTATTTT. Translation: CAITGQTNGGTGTQYF.

The rearrangement uses TRBV29-1 and TRBJ2-7, with 7 bases fitting TRBD1. In germline, CDR1 is SQVTM, CDR2 ANQGSEA. Germline trimming cut 6 bases from V and 4 bases from J; bases unmatched to any gene: 15. CDR3 size: 15 residues. This CDR3 reads CSVVTGTLGHYEQYF. Written as DNA, the CDR3 is TGCAGCGTGGTGACAGGGACCCTGGGCCATTACGAGCAGTACTTC.

The V gene is TRBV6-1, the J gene TRBJ2-4; TRBD1 might be the D (6 bases). TRBJ2-7 matches the DNA end more closely, so the J call is doubtful. The CDR3 is 17 amino acids. In germline, CDR1 is MNHNS, CDR2 SASEGT. CDR3 amino acids: CASSARPSPGGRYEQYF. The CDR3 region has the DNA TGTGCCAGCAGCGCCCGGCCATCCCCTGGGGGCCGCTACGAGCAGTACTTC.

The chain employs TRBV10-3 and TRBJ1-4; 7 positions agree with TRBD1. CDR1 and CDR2 from the germline V gene are ENHRY and SYGVKD. The CDR3 has 15 residues. In DNA form, the CDR3 reads TGTGTCACAGAGGACGGGACAGCGGCAAATGAAAAACTGTTTTTT. Residues: CVTEDGTAANEKLFF.

This clonotype was recorded a few times. This chain connects TRBV7-9 to TRBJ2-1, with 8 bases fitting TRBD2. This CDR3 spans 15 amino acids. Germline trimming cut 1 base from V and 8 bases from J; bases unmatched to any gene: 7. Looked up from germline, CDR1 is SEHNR and CDR2 is FQNEAQ (reference sequence). The CDR3 region has the DNA TGTGCCAGCAGCTTAGTACTAGCGGCGAAGGATGAGCAGTTCTTC. It specifies CASSLVLAAKDEQFF.

This chain links TRBV10-3 with TRBJ1-6; the D is unclear. The CDR3 is 14 amino acids. Germline V gene lookup returns CDR1 ENHRY and CDR2 SYGVKD. The ends were cut back, 2 bases at V and 10 bases at J, with 12 bases in the middle. As DNA, the CDR3 is TGTGCCATCAGTGAGAACGGGCTGGGCTCACCCCTCCACTTT. It yields the protein CAISENGLGSPLHF.